This is a list of T cell receptor beta chains from one sample in a study of blood T cell repertoires in COVID-19. Data came from immunoSEQ multiplex PCR; TCRdb stores just in-frame clones and leaves some out. The table lists about 280,000 clones, about 90% of them singletons. Material for sequencing was peripheral blood. These receptors all stem from a woman in her 30s who had recovered from COVID-19. Both conserved end residues are trimmed from each CDR3.

v_gene	CDR3aa
TRBV9	ASSETDRSSYNSPLH
TRBV12-3/TRBV12-4	ASRLGSAGEQY
TRBV12-3/TRBV12-4	ASTAGNSYEQY
TRBV5-1	ASSLPGTEAF
TRBV27	ASSLAGPYNEQF
TRBV5-4	ASSPRTGDTEAF
TRBV3-1/TRBV3-2	ASSQEGRYSPLH
TRBV30	AWSPGGGPEKLF
TRBV2	ASSEYPGAPGYNEQF
TRBV19	ASSISDNEQF
TRBV11-2	ASSGQGYNEQF
TRBV5-4	ASSPGGEGDTDTQY
TRBV28	ASSFSTRGTSGRDSTDTQY
TRBV7-8	ASSLARDSKTSSPLH
TRBV6-5	ASSPRQAPNTEAF
TRBV7-2	ASSILPGTGELF
TRBV7-3	ASSRSSGSGTDTQY
TRBV5-1	ASSLGLRQAKDTQY
TRBV27	ASMGRLSYEQY
TRBV19	ASSMGWVYGYT
TRBV28	ASSGGSNQPQH
TRBV5-1	ASRGGSSTDTQY
TRBV10-3	AISRTGDGEQY
TRBV12-3/TRBV12-4	ASSLRGQVYT
TRBV27	AAAGGDYEDTQY
TRBV5-8	ASSRSGGAQETQY
TRBV5-8	ASSPGDRGSNQPQH
TRBV28	ASGSLGLGITQY
TRBV5-1	ASSLAASGNGEQF
TRBV5-1	ASSPGTEKNIQY
TRBV6-6	ASSPPQGQYGYT
TRBV7-2	ASSKTSGRGDLQSGELF
TRBV29-1	SVENRGSHYEQY
TRBV2	ASSERAYQETQY
TRBV5-8	ASRVYTTDTQY
TRBV19	ASSVVEGHSYNSPLH
TRBV6-7	ASAGGGSNQPQH
TRBV27	ASTILSGGPHNEQF
TRBV20-1	SAVTGGGQF
TRBV19	ASSIGRGGTEAF
TRBV12-3/TRBV12-4	ASSLNSQETQY
TRBV6-5	ASSYSAGGYGYT
TRBV28	ASSLGDYYEQY
TRBV23-1	ASSLPAGTGGPEAF
TRBV7-2	ASTSGGAETQY
TRBV5-1	ASSFSGLGVDTEAF
TRBV19	ASNPGVWQPQH
TRBV30	AWSDLEGITEAF
TRBV21-1	ASSTVTSGGVGEQY
TRBV2	ASSAQGAGNQPQH
TRBV5-4	ASSYPGGLAYNEQF
TRBV4-1	ASSQGQGGRNEKLF
TRBV5-1	ASSLEGQGITEAF
TRBV7-9	ASSSPGTGDYEQY
TRBV5-5	ASSLAGTGGNTEAF
TRBV6-2/TRBV6-3	ASSKGAGGMVYEQF
TRBV27	ASSPSVDTQY